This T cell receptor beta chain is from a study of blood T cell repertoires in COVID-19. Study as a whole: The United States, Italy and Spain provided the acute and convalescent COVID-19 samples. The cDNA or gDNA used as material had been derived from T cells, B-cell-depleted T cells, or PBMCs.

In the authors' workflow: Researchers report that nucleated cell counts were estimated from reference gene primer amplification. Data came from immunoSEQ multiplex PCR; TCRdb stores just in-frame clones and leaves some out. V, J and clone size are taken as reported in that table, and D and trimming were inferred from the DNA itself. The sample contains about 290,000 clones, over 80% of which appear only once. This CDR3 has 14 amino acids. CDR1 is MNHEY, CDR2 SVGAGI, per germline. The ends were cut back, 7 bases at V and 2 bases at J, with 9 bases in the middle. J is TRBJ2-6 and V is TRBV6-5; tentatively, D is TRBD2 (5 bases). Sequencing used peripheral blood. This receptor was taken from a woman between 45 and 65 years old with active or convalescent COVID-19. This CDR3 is CASKIGTGANVLTF. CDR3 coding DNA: TGTGCCAGCAAAATCGGGACTGGGGCCAACGTCCTGACTTTC.